This TCR beta chain is from a study of CD4 and CD8 cells across lung adenocarcinoma regions. Trimming removed 3 bases at V and 1 base at J, with 12 bases between. Germline loops: CDR1 MNHEY, CDR2 SMNVEV (reference sequence). There are 15 residues in the CDR3. Localized lung adenocarcinoma, a non-small cell lung cancer, affected the donors. In its sample, this clonotype was seen a few times. Via MiXCR, TCRdb re-called the PCR reads, giving one row per CDR3 protein. The sample yields approximately 6,000 distinct CDR3 sequences, roughly 45% seen once. The source material was CD8+ T cells from the margin of a lung tumor. This sequence was found in a male donor with lung adenocarcinoma. The CD4 and CD8 labels of this study may be unreliable. The chain employs TRBV27 and TRBJ1-1, with D unclear. The CDR3 DNA is TGTGCCAGCAGTTTCCGAGGGATACAGAACACTGAAGCTTTCTTT. Translated: CASSFRGIQNTEAFF.